These T cell receptor beta chains were read from a single sample in a study of shared clonotypes between healthy human individuals. Data came from immunoSEQ multiplex PCR; TCRdb stores just in-frame clones and leaves some out. In the table there are around 2.3 million clones, nearly 97% of which are singletons. The sample comprised naive CD4+ T cells sorted from blood. The receptors derive from a man between 18 and 35 years old in good health. The CDR3 runs from the conserved cysteine through the conserved F or W. The D gene is left open where the match is weak. Expanded clones get a size class; other rows say once, few or many, or leave the size out.

size	D	V	J	CDR3	DNA
.	.	TRBV28	TRBJ2-1	CASSRVNEQFF	TGTGCCAGCAGTAGGGTCAATGAGCAGTTCTTC
few	TRBD1	TRBV19	TRBJ1-6	CASSTGTGTSPLHF	TGTGCCAGTAGTACGGGGACAGGGACCTCACCCCTCCACTTT
.	TRBD1	TRBV30	TRBJ2-3	CAWSVGTGGGDTQYF	TGTGCCTGGAGTGTCGGGACAGGGGGGGGAGATACGCAGTATTTT
.	TRBD1	TRBV19	TRBJ1-5	CASSRQGASNQPQHF	TGTGCCAGTAGTAGACAGGGGGCATCTAATCAGCCCCAGCATTTT
.	.	TRBV13	TRBJ2-7	CASSLYGYEQYF	TGTGCCAGCAGCTTATATGGTTACGAGCAGTACTTC
once	.	TRBV27	TRBJ1-1	CASSLRGSIQGGTEAFF	TGTGCCAGCAGTCTAAGGGGAAGTATCCAGGGAGGGACTGAAGCTTTCTTT
.	.	TRBV4-1	TRBJ2-3	CASSLGTKDTQYF	TGCGCCAGCAGCCTCGGGACAAAAGATACGCAGTATTTT
.	.	TRBV4-1	TRBJ2-5	CASSQGASLGETQYF	TGCGCCAGCAGCCAAGGCGCCTCTCTGGGGGAGACCCAGTACTTC
.	.	TRBV10-1	TRBJ2-5	CASSEGGNWETQYF	TGCGCCAGCAGTGAAGGGGGTAATTGGGAGACCCAGTACTTC
.	TRBD1	TRBV6-4	TRBJ2-1	CARLWTRTGGNNEQFF	TGTGCCAGGCTATGGACTCGGACAGGGGGGAACAATGAGCAGTTCTTC
.	TRBD1	TRBV25-1	TRBJ1-4	CASSLQGVEKLFF	TGTGCCAGCAGTTTACAGGGGGTTGAAAAACTGTTTTTT
.	TRBD1	TRBV9	TRBJ2-2	CASSVDRGRTGELFF	TGTGCCAGCAGCGTAGACAGGGGTCGCACCGGGGAGCTGTTTTTT
.	.	TRBV5-1	TRBJ2-3	CASSFEGADTQYF	TGCGCCAGCAGCTTCGAGGGGGCAGATACGCAGTATTTT
.	TRBD2	TRBV7-9	TRBJ2-1	CASSIGLAGSSYNEQFF	TGTGCCAGCAGCATCGGACTAGCGGGGAGCTCCTACAATGAGCAGTTCTTC
once	.	TRBV11-2	TRBJ2-1	CASSLESYTEQFF	TGTGCCAGCAGCTTAGAGAGTTACACTGAGCAGTTCTTC
.	TRBD1	TRBV9	TRBJ1-1	CASSGDRGVTEAFF	TGTGCCAGCAGCGGTGACAGGGGAGTCACTGAAGCTTTCTTT
.	TRBD1	TRBV6-1	TRBJ1-1	CASNRQGLTEAFF	TGTGCCAGCAACAGACAGGGGCTCACTGAAGCTTTCTTT
.	.	TRBV4-1	TRBJ1-5	CASSQDQISRNQPQHF	TGCGCCAGCAGCCAAGATCAGATCAGTCGCAATCAGCCCCAGCATTTT
.	TRBD1	TRBV18	TRBJ1-2	CASSPGGDRGYGYTF	TGTGCCAGCTCACCAGGAGGGGACAGGGGCTATGGCTACACCTTC
.	.	TRBV5-1	TRBJ2-7	CASSLWGRRGSEQYF	TGCGCCAGCAGCTTGTGGGGCAGGAGAGGGTCCGAGCAGTACTTC
once	.	TRBV6-6	TRBJ2-7	CASSYSPAGSYEQYF	TGTGCCAGCAGTTACTCGCCGGCAGGGTCCTACGAGCAGTACTTC
.	TRBD1	TRBV27	TRBJ2-5	CASSSRTGGWETQYF	TGTGCCAGCAGTTCCAGGACAGGGGGCTGGGAGACCCAGTACTTC
.	.	TRBV6-4	TRBJ2-7	CASSKEDSLEQYF	TGTGCCAGCAGCAAGGAGGACAGCCTCGAGCAGTACTTC
.	.	TRBV5-4	TRBJ2-7	CASSLVSGVTNEQYF	TGTGCCAGCAGCTTGGTGTCAGGGGTGACAAACGAGCAGTACTTC
.	TRBD2	TRBV6-6	TRBJ2-1	CASSYTGLAGDNEQFF	TGTGCCAGCAGTTACACGGGACTAGCCGGGGACAATGAGCAGTTCTTC
.	.	TRBV28	TRBJ2-2	CASRKVDTGELFF	TGTGCCAGCAGGAAGGTAGACACCGGGGAGCTGTTTTTT
.	.	TRBV19	TRBJ2-7	CASSNSFPAGPYEQYF	TGTGCCAGTAGTAACTCATTCCCCGCAGGGCCATACGAGCAGTACTTC
.	.	TRBV6-5	TRBJ1-1	CASSRDRNTEAFF	TGTGCCAGCAGTCGCGACAGGAACACTGAAGCTTTCTTT
.	.	TRBV29-1	TRBJ2-6	CSVELRQGLSGANVLTF	TGCAGCGTTGAATTACGTCAGGGCCTATCTGGGGCCAACGTCCTGACTTTC
.	TRBD2	TRBV5-1	TRBJ2-5	CASSLGLAGPRQETQYF	TGCGCCAGCAGCTTGGGACTAGCGGGGCCTAGACAAGAGACCCAGTACTTC
.	.	TRBV11-2	TRBJ2-3	CASSLAGARSDTQYF	TGTGCCAGCAGCTTAGCAGGGGCGAGGTCAGATACGCAGTATTTT
.	.	TRBV7-2	TRBJ2-1	CASTPFWGTDNEQFF	TGTGCCAGCACCCCGTTCTGGGGCACAGACAATGAGCAGTTCTTC
.	TRBD1	TRBV28	TRBJ2-6	CASRHRTGGNYGANVLTF	TGTGCCAGCAGACACCGGACAGGGGGCAATTACGGGGCCAACGTCCTGACTTTC
.	.	TRBV6-1	TRBJ2-7	CASSGQGSYEQYF	TGTGCCAGCAGTGGGCAGGGGTCCTACGAGCAGTACTTC
.	.	TRBV9	TRBJ2-3	CASSAQDTQYF	TGTGCCAGCAGCGCTCAAGATACGCAGTATTTT
.	.	TRBV9	TRBJ2-3	CASGRSSARGGTDTQYF	TGTGCCAGCGGGAGGAGTTCGGCTAGAGGGGGCACAGATACGCAGTATTTT